The 19 T cell receptor beta chains below come from one sample, sequenced in a study of blood T cell repertoires in COVID-19. Measured with immunoSEQ multiplex PCR; TCRdb has only the in-frame clones, and not every one. This sample has about 120,000 clones, with over 70% found just once. What was sequenced was peripheral blood. The receptors here all came from a man over 45 with acute or convalescent COVID-19.

J is TRBJ1-1 and V is TRBV19, with TRBD1 as a possible D gene (6 bases). The germline V and J ends were trimmed by 7 bases and 7 bases, with 16 bases remaining between them. This CDR3 spans 13 amino acids. Germline loops: CDR1 LNHDA, CDR2 SQIVND (reference sequence). The CDR3: CASNQRGFSEAFF. The CDR3 DNA reads as TGTGCCAGTAACCAAAGGGGGTTCAGTGAAGCTTTCTTT.

The chain links TRBV12-3 or TRBV12-4 to TRBJ1-2; 7 positions match TRBD1. With V trimmed by 4 bases and J by 5 bases, 4 bases remained unmatched. This CDR3 contains 13 residues. CDR3 DNA: TGTGCCAGCAGTTCGACAGGGTATTATGGCTACACCTTC. Translated, it gives CASSSTGYYGYTF.

V is TRBV6-1 and J is TRBJ1-2; D possibly corresponds to TRBD1 (5 bases). The CDR3 runs to 15 residues. Trimming removed 2 bases from V and 4 bases from J, with 14 bases in between. CDR1 MNHNS and CDR2 SASEGT come from the germline V gene. The CDR3 sequence is CASSEYGREAYGYTF. The CDR3 DNA is TGTGCCAGCAGTGAATATGGCAGGGAGGCCTATGGCTACACCTTC.

This chain connects TRBV6-6 to TRBJ1-1; possibly TRBD1 for D (5 bases). This CDR3 comprises 13 residues. The V gene lost 6 bases and the J gene lost 0 bases, with 8 bases spanning the gap. Germline values: CDR1 MNHNY, CDR2 SVGAGI (reference sequence). The CDR3: CASSDSMNTEAFF. The CDR3, as DNA: TGTGCCAGCAGCGACAGCATGAACACTGAAGCTTTCTTT.

This chain uses TRBV15 with TRBJ2-2; D perhaps matches TRBD2 (6 bases). CDR3 size: 18 residues. Per germline, CDR1 LNHNV and CDR2 YYDKDF (reference sequence). The V end lost 0 bases, the J end lost 0 bases, and 14 bases lay between the germline ends. The CDR3 DNA follows: TGTGCCACCAGCAGAGATTTGGCAGGGAGGACGAACACCGGGGAGCTGTTTTTT. As protein: CATSRDLAGRTNTGELFF.

J is TRBJ2-2 and V is TRBV5-8; D might be TRBD1 (5 bases). The V end was cut by 0 bases, the J end by 2 bases, with 8 bases between. The germline V gene has CDR1 SGHTS and CDR2 YDEGEE. The CDR3 consists of 15 residues. CDR3 DNA sequence: TGTGCCAGCAGCTTGGGACAGATCAACACCGGGGAGCTGTTTTTT. Translating gives CASSLGQINTGELFF.

The chain couples TRBV7-6 to TRBJ1-3, with 9 bases fitting TRBD1. This CDR3 comprises 19 residues. J gave up 9 bases and V 5 bases, and 23 bases lay outside the gene matches. Germline V gene sequence: CDR1 SGHVS, CDR2 FNYEAQ. The CDR3 loop reads CASSPTMRQGGLYSGTIYF. CDR3 nucleotides: TGTGCCAGCAGCCCGACAATGCGACAGGGGGGTCTTTATTCGGGCACCATATATTTT. Full variable domain (rest looked up from reference TRBV7-6 and TRBJ1-3): GAGVSQSPRYKVTKRGQDVALRCDPISGHVSLYWYRQALGQGPEFLTYFNYEAQQDKSGLPNDRFSAERPEGSISTLTIQRTEQRDSAMYRCASSPTMRQGGLYSGTIYFGEGSWLTVV.

A single count supports this clone. V gene TRBV2 combines with J gene TRBJ1-4; maybe TRBD1 (5 bases). The germline V gene has CDR1 SNHLY and CDR2 FYNNEI. The CDR3 totals 15 residues. V was shortened by 6 bases and J by 5 bases, with 16 bases between the two germline ends. CDR3 nucleotides: TGTGCCAGCAGCGGGGGGACCGGCCCGAATGAAAAACTGTTTTTT. It codes for CASSGGTGPNEKLFF.

The chain has TRBV6-6 and TRBJ1-4; 9 nucleotides match TRBD1. This CDR3 contains 16 residues. Germline V gene lookup returns CDR1 MNHNY and CDR2 SVGAGI (reference sequence). V trimming: 5 bases; J trimming: 3 bases; junction bases outside the gene matches: 7. The DNA for the CDR3 is TGTGCCAGCAGTCGAACTAACAGGGGGCCTAATGAAAAACTGTTTTTT. This gives the protein CASSRTNRGPNEKLFF.

This clone was observed a single time. The chain carries TRBV10-3 and TRBJ1-4, with D perhaps TRBD1 (5 bases). The germline V gene encodes CDR1 ENHRY and CDR2 SYGVKD. The V and J ends lost 3 bases and 8 bases respectively, with 16 bases between them. This CDR3 region has 15 residues. The CDR3 is CAISEGSRVGEKLFF. The CDR3 DNA reads as TGTGCCATCAGTGAAGGTTCCAGGGTCGGCGAAAAACTGTTTTTT.

The V and J genes are TRBV6-5 and TRBJ1-5; D perhaps matches TRBD1 (5 bases). CDR1 is MNHEY, CDR2 SVGAGI, per germline. With 6 bases removed from V and 6 bases from J, the gap between germline ends came to 15 bases. The CDR3 totals 14 residues. The CDR3: CASSGLGGGQPQHF. CDR3 coding DNA: TGTGCCAGCAGCGGGCTGGGGGGTGGTCAGCCCCAGCATTTT.

The rearrangement uses TRBV4-2 and TRBJ1-5; D unresolved. The CDR3 length is 16 residues. Germline V CDR1 and CDR2: LGHNA, YNFKEQ. The ends were cut back, 4 bases at V and 2 bases at J, with 15 bases in the middle. The CDR3 region is CASSPETSVGNQPQHF. The CDR3 DNA reads as TGTGCCAGCAGCCCAGAAACGAGCGTCGGCAATCAGCCCCAGCATTTT.

The chain is built from TRBV28 and TRBJ2-2, with TRBD2 matching over 8 bases. This CDR3 has 15 amino acids. The V gene end was trimmed by 5 bases and the J gene end by 1 base; junction bases not matched to a gene: 3. Germline V gene lookup returns CDR1 MDHEN and CDR2 SYDVKM. This chain's CDR3 is CASSGLAGNTGELFF. The CDR3 nucleotides are TGTGCCAGCAGTGGTCTAGCGGGGAACACCGGGGAGCTGTTTTTT.

This sequence joins TRBV2 and TRBJ2-2; D is undetermined. This CDR3 spans 13 amino acids. Trimming stripped 5 bases from V and 6 bases from J, with 10 bases between. CDR1 is SNHLY and CDR2 is FYNNEI in the germline V gene. The CDR3 loop reads CASSSQPAGELFF. The DNA for the CDR3 is TGTGCCAGCAGTTCGCAACCAGCCGGGGAGCTGTTTTTT. Full variable domain (rest looked up from reference TRBV2 and TRBJ2-2): EPEVTQTPSHQVTQMGQEVILRCVPISNHLYFYWYRQILGQKVEFLVSFYNNEISEKSEIFDDQFSVERPDGSNFTLKIRSTKLEDSAMYFCASSSQPAGELFFGEGSRLTVL.

This clone showed up just a few times. The chain carries TRBV6-1 and TRBJ2-7; D unresolved. V lost 2 bases and J 4 bases, leaving 6 bases between the germline ends. Per germline, CDR1 MNHNS and CDR2 SASEGT. CDR3 length: 12 amino acids. The CDR3 bases are TGTGCCAGCAGTGAATCGGGTTACGAGCAGTACGTC. It yields the protein CASSESGYEQYV.

This chain joins TRBV19 and TRBJ1-1; possibly TRBD1 for D (6 bases). Trimming shortened V by 3 bases and J by 9 bases, and 11 bases separated the two germline ends. The CDR3 has 12 residues. Germline CDR1 reads LNHDA; CDR2 reads SQIVND (reference sequence). This CDR3 reads CASSIGTHQAFF. CDR3 DNA: TGTGCCAGTAGTATCGGGACACACCAAGCTTTCTTT.

This clone was detected a few times. This rearrangement joins TRBV9 to TRBJ1-1; 8 positions agree with TRBD1. Per the germline V gene, CDR1 is SGDLS and CDR2 is YYNGEE. V was clipped by 2 bases and J by 4 bases; unmatched bases: 7. CDR3 size: 15 residues. CDR3 sequence (DNA): TGTGCCAGCAGCGTGGCAGGGGGCGCGTCCACTGAAGCTTTCTTT. Encoded protein: CASSVAGGASTEAFF.

The chain is built from TRBV15 and TRBJ2-3; the match to TRBD2 covers 8 bases. The CDR3 extends over 13 amino acids. The V gene end was trimmed by 5 bases and the J gene end by 10 bases; junction bases not matched to a gene: 8. Germline values: CDR1 LNHNV, CDR2 YYDKDF (reference sequence). The CDR3 DNA reads TGTGCCACCAGCGATGGCGGGGGGATTTCGCAGTATTTT. This translates into CATSDGGGISQYF.

The V gene is TRBV7-9, the J gene TRBJ2-1; 15 bases agree with TRBD2. This CDR3 has 19 amino acids. The germline gives CDR1 SEHNR, CDR2 FQNEAQ (reference sequence). The V gene end was trimmed by 5 bases and the J gene end by 8 bases; junction bases not matched to a gene: 16. CDR3 sequence: CASSLGLAGGPRINDEQFF. In DNA, the CDR3 is TGTGCCAGCAGCCTAGGACTAGCGGGGGGGCCTCGGATTAACGATGAGCAGTTCTTC.